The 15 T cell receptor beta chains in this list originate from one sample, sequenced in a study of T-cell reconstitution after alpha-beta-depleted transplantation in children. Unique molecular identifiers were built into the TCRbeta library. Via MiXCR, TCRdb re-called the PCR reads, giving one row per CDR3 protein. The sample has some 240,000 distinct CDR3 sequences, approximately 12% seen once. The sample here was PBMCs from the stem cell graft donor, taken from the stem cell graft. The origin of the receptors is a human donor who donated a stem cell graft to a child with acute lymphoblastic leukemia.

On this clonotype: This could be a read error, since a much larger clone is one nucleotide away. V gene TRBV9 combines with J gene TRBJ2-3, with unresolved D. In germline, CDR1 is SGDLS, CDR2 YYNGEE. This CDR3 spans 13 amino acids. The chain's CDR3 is CASSVDRQDAQYF. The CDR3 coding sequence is TGTGCCAGCAGCGTAGATCGGCAAGATGCGCAGTATTTT.

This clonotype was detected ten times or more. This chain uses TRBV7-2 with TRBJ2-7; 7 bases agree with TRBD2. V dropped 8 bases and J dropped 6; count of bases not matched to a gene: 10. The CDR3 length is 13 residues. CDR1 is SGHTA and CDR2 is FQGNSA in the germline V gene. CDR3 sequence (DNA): TGTGCCAGCTGGGGGGAGGGGCTTCGCGAGCAGTACTTC. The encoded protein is CASWGEGLREQYF.

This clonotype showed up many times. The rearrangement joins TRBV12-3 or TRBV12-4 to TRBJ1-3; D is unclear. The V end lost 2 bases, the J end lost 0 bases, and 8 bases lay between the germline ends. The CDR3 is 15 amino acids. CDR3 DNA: TGTGCCAGCAGTTTAAGGAGCGTCTCTGGAAACACCATATATTTT. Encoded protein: CASSLRSVSGNTIYF.

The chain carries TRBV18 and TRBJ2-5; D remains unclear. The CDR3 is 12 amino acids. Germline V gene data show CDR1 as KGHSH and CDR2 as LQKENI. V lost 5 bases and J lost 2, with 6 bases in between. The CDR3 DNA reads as TGTGCCAGCTCAGACATGCAAGAGACCCAGTACTTC. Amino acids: CASSDMQETQYF.

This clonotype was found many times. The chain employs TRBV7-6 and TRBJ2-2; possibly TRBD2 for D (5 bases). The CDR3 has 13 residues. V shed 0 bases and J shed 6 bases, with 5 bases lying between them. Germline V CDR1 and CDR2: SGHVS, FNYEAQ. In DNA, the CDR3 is TGTGCCAGCAGCTTAGCGCGGGCCGGGGAGCTGTTTTTT. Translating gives CASSLARAGELFF.

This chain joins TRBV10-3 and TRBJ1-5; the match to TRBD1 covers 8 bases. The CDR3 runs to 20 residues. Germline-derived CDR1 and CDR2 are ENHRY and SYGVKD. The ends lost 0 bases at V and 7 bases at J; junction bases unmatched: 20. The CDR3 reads CAISESGGQVGFRSGQPQHF. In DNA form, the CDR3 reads TGTGCCATCAGTGAGTCGGGGGGACAGGTGGGGTTTCGTTCTGGCCAGCCCCAGCATTTT.

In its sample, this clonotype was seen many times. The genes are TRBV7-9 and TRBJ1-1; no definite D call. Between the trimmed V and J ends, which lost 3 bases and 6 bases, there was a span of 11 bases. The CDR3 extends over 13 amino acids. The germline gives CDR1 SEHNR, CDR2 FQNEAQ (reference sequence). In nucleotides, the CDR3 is TGTGCCAGCAGCTTGAAGAACGGGCCTGAAGCTTTCTTT. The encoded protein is CASSLKNGPEAFF.

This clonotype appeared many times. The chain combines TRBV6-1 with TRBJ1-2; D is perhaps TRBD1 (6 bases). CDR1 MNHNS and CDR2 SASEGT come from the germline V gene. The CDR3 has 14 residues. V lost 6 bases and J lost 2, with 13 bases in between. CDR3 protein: CASSLTTGNYGYTF. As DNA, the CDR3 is TGTGCCAGCAGCCTAACCACAGGGAACTATGGCTACACCTTC.

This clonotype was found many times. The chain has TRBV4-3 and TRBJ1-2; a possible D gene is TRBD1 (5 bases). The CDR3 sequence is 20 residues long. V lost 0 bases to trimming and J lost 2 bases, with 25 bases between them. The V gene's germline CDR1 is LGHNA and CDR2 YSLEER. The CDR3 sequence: CASSQDKGSTANSFNYGYTF. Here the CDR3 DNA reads TGCGCCAGCAGCCAAGATAAGGGGTCGACAGCCAACAGTTTCAACTATGGCTACACCTTC.

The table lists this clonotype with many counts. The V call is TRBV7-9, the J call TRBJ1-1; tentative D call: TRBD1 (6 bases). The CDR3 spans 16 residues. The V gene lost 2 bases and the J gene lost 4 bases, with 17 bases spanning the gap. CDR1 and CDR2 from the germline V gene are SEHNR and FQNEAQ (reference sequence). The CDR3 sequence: CASSLFSRGWGTEAFF. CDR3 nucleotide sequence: TGTGCCAGCAGCTTATTTTCCAGGGGATGGGGCACTGAAGCTTTCTTT. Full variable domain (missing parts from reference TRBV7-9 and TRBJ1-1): DTGVSQNPRHKITKRGQNVTFRCDPISEHNRLYWYRQTLGQGPEFLTYFQNEAQLEKSRLLSDRFSAERPKGSFSTLEIQRTEQGDSAMYLCASSLFSRGWGTEAFFGQGTRLTVV.

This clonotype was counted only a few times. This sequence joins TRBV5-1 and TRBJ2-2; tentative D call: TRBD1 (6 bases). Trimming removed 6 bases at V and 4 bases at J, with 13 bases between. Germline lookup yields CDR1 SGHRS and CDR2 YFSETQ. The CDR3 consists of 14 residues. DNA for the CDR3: TGCGCCAGCACGGGGACACCGGTCACCGGGGAGCTGTTTTTT. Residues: CASTGTPVTGELFF.

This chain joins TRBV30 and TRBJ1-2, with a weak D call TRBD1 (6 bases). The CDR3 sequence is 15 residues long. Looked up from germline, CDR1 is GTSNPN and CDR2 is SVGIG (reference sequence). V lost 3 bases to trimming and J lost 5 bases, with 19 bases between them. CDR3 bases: TGTGCCTGGAGGAAGCGGGCGACAGGCGTTTATGGCTACACCTTC. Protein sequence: CAWRKRATGVYGYTF.

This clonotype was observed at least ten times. The CDR3 spells CASSLSLRRDTYNEQFF. Written as DNA, the CDR3 is TGTGCCAGCAGCTTGTCCCTCAGACGGGACACCTACAATGAGCAGTTCTTC. This rearrangement joins TRBV7-2 to TRBJ2-1, with a tentative D call TRBD1 (6 bases). Germline V gene data show CDR1 as SGHTA and CDR2 as FQGNSA. V lost 3 bases and J 2 bases, leaving 17 bases between the germline ends. CDR3 length: 17 residues.

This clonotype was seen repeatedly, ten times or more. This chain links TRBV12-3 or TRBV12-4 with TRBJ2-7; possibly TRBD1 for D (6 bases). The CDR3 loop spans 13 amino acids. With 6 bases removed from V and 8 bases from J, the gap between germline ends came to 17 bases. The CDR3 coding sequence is TGTGCCAGCAGCCTTGGGGACACGAGAAAGCAGTACTTC. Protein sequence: CASSLGDTRKQYF.

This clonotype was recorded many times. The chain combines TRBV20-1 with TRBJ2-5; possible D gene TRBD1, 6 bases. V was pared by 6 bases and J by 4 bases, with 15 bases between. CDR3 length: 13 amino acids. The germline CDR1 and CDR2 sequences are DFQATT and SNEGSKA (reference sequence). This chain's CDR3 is CSAYQGRRETQYF. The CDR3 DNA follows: TGCAGTGCCTACCAGGGGCGCCGAGAGACCCAGTACTTC.